The source of this T cell receptor (beta chain) is a study of blood T cell dynamics during melanoma immunotherapy. Regarding time point: week 3, after first cycle of checkpoint inhibitor. One draw preceded checkpoint blockade; another followed its first cycle at week 3. Patients with prior systemic cancer treatment, concomitant immunosuppressants, or other active malignancies were excluded. Sequenced by immunoSEQ multiplex PCR; TCRdb stores in-frame clones only, minus some. Found here are thousands of clones, approximately 88% of them singletons; the top ten hold about 32%. Germline V CDR1 and CDR2: MNHNS, SASEGT. CDR3 size: 14 residues. V was pared by 9 bases and J by 5 bases, with 17 bases between.

The sequence was obtained from a human donor with melanoma. Some clones in this sample may be carry-over from other donors' samples. The chain recombines TRBV6-1 with TRBJ2-1; D may be TRBD2 (6 bases). Sequences were derived from blood, sampled from a patient treated with checkpoint blockade. CDR3 nucleotide sequence: TGTGCCAGTAAACTTAACGGAGGGGACAATGAGCAGTTCTTC. This translates into CASKLNGGDNEQFF.